This TCR beta chain was observed in a study of blood T cell repertoires in COVID-19. Study details: Sites in the United States, Italy and Spain provided acute and convalescent COVID-19 samples. PBMCs, B-cell-depleted T cells, or T cells provided the cDNA or gDNA that made up the material.

This clone has only a few counts. In the source study's methods: Reference gene primer amplification in the assay estimated nucleated cell counts. Using immunoSEQ multiplex PCR, the repertoire was profiled, and TCRdb retains in-frame clones only, with some absent. V and J calls and clone size are given by that table; D and trimming were obtained from the DNA. The table has tens of thousands of clones, 80% seen once. This CDR3 is built from 16 residues. From germline, CDR1 is LGHNT and CDR2 FRNRAP. Trimming shortened V by 1 base and J by 0 bases, and 11 bases separated the two germline ends. This clonotype was sampled from a woman in her seventies with acute or convalescent COVID-19. The chain links TRBV12-5 to TRBJ2-3; TRBD2 might be the D (6 bases). Sequenced: peripheral blood. The CDR3: CASGLGGGVSTDTQYF. The CDR3 DNA is TGTGCTAGTGGTTTGGGTGGCGGGGTTAGCACAGATACGCAGTATTTT.